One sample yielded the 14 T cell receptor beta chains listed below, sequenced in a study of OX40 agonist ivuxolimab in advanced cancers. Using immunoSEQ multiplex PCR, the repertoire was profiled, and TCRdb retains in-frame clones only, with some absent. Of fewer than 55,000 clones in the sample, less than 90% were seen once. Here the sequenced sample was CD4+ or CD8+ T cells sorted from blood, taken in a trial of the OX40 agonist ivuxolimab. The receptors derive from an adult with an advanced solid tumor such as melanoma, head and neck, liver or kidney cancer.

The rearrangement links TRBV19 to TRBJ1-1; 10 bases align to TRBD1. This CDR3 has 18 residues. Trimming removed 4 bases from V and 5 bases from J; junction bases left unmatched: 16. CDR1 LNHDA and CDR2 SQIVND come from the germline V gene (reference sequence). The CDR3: CASSSRDRGTRRGTEAFF. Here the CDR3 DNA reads TGTGCCAGTAGTAGCCGGGACAGGGGCACTAGAAGGGGAACTGAAGCTTTCTTT.

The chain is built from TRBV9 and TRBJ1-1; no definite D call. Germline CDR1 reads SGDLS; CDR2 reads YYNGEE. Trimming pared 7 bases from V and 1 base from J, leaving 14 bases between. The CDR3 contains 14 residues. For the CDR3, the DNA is TGTGCCAGCGCCGGGAAAGGAGAGAACACTGAAGCTTTCTTT. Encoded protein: CASAGKGENTEAFF. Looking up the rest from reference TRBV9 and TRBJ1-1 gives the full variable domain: DSGVTQTPKHLITATGQRVTLRCSPRSGDLSVYWYQQSLDQGLQFLIQYYNGEERAKGNILERFSAQQFPDLHSELNLSSLELGDSALYFCASAGKGENTEAFFGQGTRLTVV.

The CDR3 spells CASSLYRDMNTEAFF. CDR3 DNA: TGTGCCAGCAGCCTTTACAGGGACATGAACACTGAAGCTTTCTTT. The chain joins TRBV5-4 to TRBJ1-1; tentative D call: TRBD1 (6 bases). Germline V gene lookup returns CDR1 SGHNT and CDR2 YYREEE (reference sequence). The CDR3 is made up of 15 amino acids. The ends were cut back, 4 bases at V and 0 bases at J, with 13 bases in the middle.

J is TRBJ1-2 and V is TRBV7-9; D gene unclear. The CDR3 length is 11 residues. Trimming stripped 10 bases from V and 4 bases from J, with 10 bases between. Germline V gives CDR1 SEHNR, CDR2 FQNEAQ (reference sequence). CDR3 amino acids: CAILRVYGYTF. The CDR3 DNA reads TGTGCCATCTTGAGGGTCTATGGCTACACCTTC.

DNA of the CDR3: TGTGCCAGTACCAGGGGTAATCAGCCCCAGCATTTT. As protein: CASTRGNQPQHF. The V call is TRBV7-9, the J call TRBJ1-5; D may be TRBD1 (6 bases). The V end lost 9 bases, the J end lost 4 bases, and 10 bases lay between the germline ends. Per germline, CDR1 SEHNR and CDR2 FQNEAQ (reference sequence). The CDR3 has 12 residues.

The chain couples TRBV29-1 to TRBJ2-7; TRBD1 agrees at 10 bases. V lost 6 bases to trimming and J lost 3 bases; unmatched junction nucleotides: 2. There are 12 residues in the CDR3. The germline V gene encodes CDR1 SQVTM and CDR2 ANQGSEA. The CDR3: CSVGQGNYEQYF. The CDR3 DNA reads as TGCAGCGTGGGACAGGGGAACTACGAGCAGTACTTC.

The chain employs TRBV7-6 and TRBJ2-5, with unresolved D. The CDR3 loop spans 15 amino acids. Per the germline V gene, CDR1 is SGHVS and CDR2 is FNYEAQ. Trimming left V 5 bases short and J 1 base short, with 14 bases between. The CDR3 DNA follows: TGTGCCAGCAGCGCTCCCACGGCGCCCCAAGAGACCCAGTACTTC. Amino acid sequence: CASSAPTAPQETQYF.

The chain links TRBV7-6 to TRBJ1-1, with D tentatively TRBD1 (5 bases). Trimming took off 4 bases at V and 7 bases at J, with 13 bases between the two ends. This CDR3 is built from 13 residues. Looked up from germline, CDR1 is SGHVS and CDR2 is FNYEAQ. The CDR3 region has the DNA TGTGCCAGCAGCTGGCGCCCGACAGATGAAGCTTTCTTT. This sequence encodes CASSWRPTDEAFF.

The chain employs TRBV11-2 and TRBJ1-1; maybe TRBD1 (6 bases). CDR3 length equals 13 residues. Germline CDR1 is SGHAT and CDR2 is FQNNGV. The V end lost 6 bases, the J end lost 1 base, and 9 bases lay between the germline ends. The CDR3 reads CASRSDRNTEAFF. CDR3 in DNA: TGTGCCAGCAGGTCGGACAGGAACACTGAAGCTTTCTTT.

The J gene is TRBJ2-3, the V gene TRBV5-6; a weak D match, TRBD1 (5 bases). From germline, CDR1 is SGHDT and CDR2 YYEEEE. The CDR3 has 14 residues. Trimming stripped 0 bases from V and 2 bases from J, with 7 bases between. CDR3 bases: TGTGCCAGCAGCTTGGTAGGGGCCACAGATACGCAGTATTTT. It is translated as CASSLVGATDTQYF. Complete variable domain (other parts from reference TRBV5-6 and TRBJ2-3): DAGVTQSPTHLIKTRGQQVTLRCSPKSGHDTVSWYQQALGQGPQFIFQYYEEEERQRGNFPDRFSGHQFPNYSSELNVNALLLGDSALYLCASSLVGATDTQYFGPGTRLTVL.

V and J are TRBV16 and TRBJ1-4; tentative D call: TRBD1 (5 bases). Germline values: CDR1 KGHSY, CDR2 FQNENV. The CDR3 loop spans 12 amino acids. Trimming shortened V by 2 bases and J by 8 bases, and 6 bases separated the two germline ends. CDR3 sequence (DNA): TGTGCCAGCAGCCAAGGGGACGAAAAACTGTTTTTT. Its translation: CASSQGDEKLFF.

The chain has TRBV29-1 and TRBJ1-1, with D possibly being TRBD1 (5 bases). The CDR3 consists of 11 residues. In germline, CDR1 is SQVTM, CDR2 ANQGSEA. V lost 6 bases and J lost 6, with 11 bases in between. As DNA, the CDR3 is TGCAGCGTCCCCGGGACGGCTGAAGCTTTCTTT. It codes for CSVPGTAEAFF.

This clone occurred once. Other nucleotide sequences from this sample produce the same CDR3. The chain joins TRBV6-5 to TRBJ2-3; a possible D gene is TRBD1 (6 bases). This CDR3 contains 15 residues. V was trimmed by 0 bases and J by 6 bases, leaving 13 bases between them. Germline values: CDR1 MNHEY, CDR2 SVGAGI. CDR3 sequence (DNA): TGTGCCAGCAGTTACTCACGGACAGCCCTGGATACGCAGTATTTT. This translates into CASSYSRTALDTQYF.

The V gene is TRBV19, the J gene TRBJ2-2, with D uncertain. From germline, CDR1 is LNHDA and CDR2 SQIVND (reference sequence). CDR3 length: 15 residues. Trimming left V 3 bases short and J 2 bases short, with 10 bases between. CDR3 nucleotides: TGTGCCAGTAGTATTGATGGCACCAACACCGGGGAGCTGTTTTTT. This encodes CASSIDGTNTGELFF.